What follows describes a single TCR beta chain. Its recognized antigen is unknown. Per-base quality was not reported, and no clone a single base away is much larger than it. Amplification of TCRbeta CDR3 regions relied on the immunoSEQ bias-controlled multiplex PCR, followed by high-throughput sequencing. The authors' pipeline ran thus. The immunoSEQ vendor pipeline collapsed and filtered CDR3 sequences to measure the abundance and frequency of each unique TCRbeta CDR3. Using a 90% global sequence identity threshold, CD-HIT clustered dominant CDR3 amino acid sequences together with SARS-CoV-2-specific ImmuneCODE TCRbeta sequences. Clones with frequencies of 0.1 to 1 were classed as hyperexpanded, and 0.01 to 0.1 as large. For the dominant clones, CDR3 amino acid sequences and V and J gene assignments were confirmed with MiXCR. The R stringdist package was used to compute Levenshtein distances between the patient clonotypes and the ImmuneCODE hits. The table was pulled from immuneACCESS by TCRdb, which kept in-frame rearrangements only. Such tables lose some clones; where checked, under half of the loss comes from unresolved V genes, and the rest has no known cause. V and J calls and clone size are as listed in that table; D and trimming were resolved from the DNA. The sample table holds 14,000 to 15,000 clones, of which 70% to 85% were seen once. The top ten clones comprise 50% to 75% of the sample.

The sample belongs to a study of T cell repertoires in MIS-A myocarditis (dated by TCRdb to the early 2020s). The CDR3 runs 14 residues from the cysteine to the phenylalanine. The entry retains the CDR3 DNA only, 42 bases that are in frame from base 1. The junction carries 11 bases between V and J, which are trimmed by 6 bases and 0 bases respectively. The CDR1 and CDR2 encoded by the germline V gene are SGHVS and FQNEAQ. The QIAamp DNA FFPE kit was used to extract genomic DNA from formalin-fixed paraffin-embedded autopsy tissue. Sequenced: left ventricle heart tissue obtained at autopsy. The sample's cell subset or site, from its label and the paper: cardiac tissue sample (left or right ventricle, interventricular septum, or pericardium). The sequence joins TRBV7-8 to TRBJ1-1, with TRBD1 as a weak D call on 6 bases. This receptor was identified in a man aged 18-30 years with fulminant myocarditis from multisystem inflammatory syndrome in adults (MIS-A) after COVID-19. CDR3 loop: CASRTDSLNTEAFF. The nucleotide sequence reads TGTGCCAGCAGGACGGACAGTTTGAACACTGAAGCTTTCTTT. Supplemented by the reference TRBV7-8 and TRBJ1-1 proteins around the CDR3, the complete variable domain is GAGVSQSPRYKVAKRGQDVALRCDPISGHVSLFWYQQALGQGPEFLTYFQNEAQLDKSGLPSDRFFAERPEGSVSTLKIQRTQQEDSAVYLCASRTDSLNTEAFFGQGTRLTVV.